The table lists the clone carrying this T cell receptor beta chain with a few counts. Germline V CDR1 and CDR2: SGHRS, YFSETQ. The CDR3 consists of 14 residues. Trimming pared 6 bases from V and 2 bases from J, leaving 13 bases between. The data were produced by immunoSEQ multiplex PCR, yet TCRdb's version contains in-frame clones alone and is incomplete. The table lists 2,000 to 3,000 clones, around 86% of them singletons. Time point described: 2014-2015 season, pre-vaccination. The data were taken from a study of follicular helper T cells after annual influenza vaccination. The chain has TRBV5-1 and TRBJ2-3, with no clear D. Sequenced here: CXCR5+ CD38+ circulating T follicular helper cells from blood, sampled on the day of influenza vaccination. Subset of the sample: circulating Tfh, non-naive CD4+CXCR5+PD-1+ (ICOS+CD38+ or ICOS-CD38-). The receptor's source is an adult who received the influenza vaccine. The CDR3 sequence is CASKSLAVTDTQYF. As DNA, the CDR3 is TGCGCCAGCAAAAGCTTAGCCGTCACAGATACGCAGTATTTT. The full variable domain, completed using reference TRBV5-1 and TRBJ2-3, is KAGVTQTPRYLIKTRGQQVTLSCSPISGHRSVSWYQQTPGQGLQFLFEYFSETQRNKGNFPGRFSGRQFSNSRSEMNVSTLELGDSALYLCASKSLAVTDTQYFGPGTRLTVL.